These 30 T cell receptor beta chains were sequenced from one sample in a study of CD8+ T cells in alopecia areata. Treatment of the sample: oral pan-JAK inhibitor, 5-10 mg twice daily. After isolation, RNA underwent reverse transcription to generate cDNA as the sequencing template. Clones were read by immunoSEQ multiplex PCR, and TCRdb kept only the in-frame ones, dropping some. Found here are over 70,000 clones, approximately 66% of them singletons; the top ten hold about a quarter. The source was CD8+ T cells sorted from blood, collected at week 24, from a patient treated with tofacitinib. Receptor source: a human donor with alopecia areata.

The chain uses TRBV4-1 and TRBJ2-1; D gene unclear. This CDR3 has 11 amino acids. V was pared by 3 bases and J by 7 bases, with 4 bases between. CDR1 and CDR2 (germline): MGHRA, YSYEKL. In DNA, the CDR3 is TGCGCCAGCAGCCATAATAATGAGCAGTTCTTC. Protein: CASSHNNEQFF.

CDR3: CASGVSETQYF. The CDR3 bases are TGTGCCAGCGGGGTCTCAGAGACCCAGTACTTC. This chain connects TRBV6-5 to TRBJ2-5; D remains ambiguous. There are 11 residues in the CDR3. The V gene lost 8 bases and the J gene lost 4 bases, with 8 bases spanning the gap. The germline gives CDR1 MNHEY, CDR2 SVGAGI.

The rearrangement links TRBV6-5 to TRBJ2-6, with D unclear. V shed 4 bases and J shed 2 bases, with 9 bases lying between them. CDR3 length: 15 residues. Germline V gives CDR1 MNHEY, CDR2 SVGAGI. The CDR3, as DNA: TGTGCCAGCAGTTCCGGTGGGGCTGGGGCCAACGTCCTGACTTTC. Protein sequence: CASSSGGAGANVLTF.

This chain links TRBV19 with TRBJ1-5; D gene uncertain. The CDR3 is 15 residues long. V was shortened by 10 bases and J by 0 bases, with 16 bases between the two germline ends. CDR1 and CDR2 from the germline V gene are LNHDA and SQIVND (reference sequence). The CDR3 DNA follows: TGTGCCACTGATCCGGGAAAGTATAGCAATCAGCCCCAGCATTTT. The encoded protein is CATDPGKYSNQPQHF.

J is TRBJ1-1 and V is TRBV11-2; TRBD1 might be the D (6 bases). The CDR3 spans 15 residues. Per germline, CDR1 SGHAT and CDR2 FQNNGV. V was pared by 3 bases and J by 7 bases, with 18 bases between. The CDR3 nucleotides read TGTGCCAGCAGCTTTATGGCGGGACACCCGTATGAAGCTTTCTTT. Translation gives CASSFMAGHPYEAFF.

This rearrangement joins TRBV27 to TRBJ1-2; a weak D match, TRBD1 (5 bases). From germline, CDR1 is MNHEY and CDR2 SMNVEV (reference sequence). Trimming left V 0 bases short and J 6 bases short, with 17 bases between. The CDR3 is 16 amino acids. DNA for the CDR3: TGTGCCAGCAGTTTATCAGGGGTGTCGAGTCTTGATGGCTACACCTTC. It yields the protein CASSLSGVSSLDGYTF.

This chain links TRBV30 with TRBJ1-1, with D perhaps matching TRBD1 (6 bases). The V gene's germline CDR1 is GTSNPN and CDR2 SVGIG (reference sequence). This CDR3 has 14 residues. Trimming took 4 bases from V and 0 from J, leaving 12 bases between them. CDR3 sequence: CAWKLGAVNTEAFF. The DNA of the CDR3 is TGTGCCTGGAAGTTGGGGGCGGTGAACACTGAAGCTTTCTTT.

The V call is TRBV7-9, the J call TRBJ1-1; 9 bases line up with TRBD1. From germline, CDR1 is SEHNR and CDR2 FQNEAQ (reference sequence). This CDR3 spans 15 amino acids. V lost 4 bases to trimming and J lost 4 bases; unmatched junction nucleotides: 7. The CDR3 region has the DNA TGTGCCAGCAGCTCCACAGGGGGCGGAGGCACTGAAGCTTTCTTT. Its translation: CASSSTGGGGTEAFF.

The CDR3 here is CASSPDSYNEQFF. CDR3 in DNA: TGTGCCAGCTCACCAGACTCCTACAATGAGCAGTTCTTC. This chain links TRBV18 with TRBJ2-1; D ambiguous. The CDR3 is made up of 13 amino acids. Trimming pared 2 bases from V and 0 bases from J, leaving 2 bases between. Germline V gene sequence: CDR1 KGHSH, CDR2 LQKENI.

The chain is built from TRBV9 and TRBJ2-4; D is uncertain. Germline lookup yields CDR1 SGDLS and CDR2 YYNGEE. CDR3 size: 14 residues. Trimming cost V 4 bases and J 11 bases, with 19 bases left between them. The CDR3, as DNA: TGTGCCAGCAGCCTATCCTACGGCTCCCCCCTTCAGTACTTC. It encodes CASSLSYGSPLQYF. The full variable domain, completed using reference TRBV9 and TRBJ2-4, is DSGVTQTPKHLITATGQRVTLRCSPRSGDLSVYWYQQSLDQGLQFLIQYYNGEERAKGNILERFSAQQFPDLHSELNLSSLELGDSALYFCASSLSYGSPLQYFGAGTRLSVL.

This chain connects TRBV13 to TRBJ2-7, with D unresolved. Germline V CDR1 and CDR2: PRHDT, FYEKMQ (reference sequence). Trimming stripped 5 bases from V and 0 bases from J, with 17 bases between. The CDR3 has 16 residues. CDR3 region: CASSPPHGQRSYEQYF. CDR3 nucleotide sequence: TGTGCCAGCAGCCCCCCCCACGGGCAGCGCTCCTACGAGCAGTACTTC.

The chain combines TRBV2 with TRBJ2-2, with D hard to call. Germline CDR1 SNHLY, CDR2 FYNNEI. The CDR3 covers 14 residues. The V gene lost 4 bases and the J gene lost 6 bases, with 12 bases spanning the gap. The CDR3 DNA follows: TGTGCCAGCAGTGTCGGGTTATCCCCCGGGGAGCTGTTTTTT. Translation: CASSVGLSPGELFF.

The chain carries TRBV29-1 and TRBJ2-6; D call uncertain. CDR1 and CDR2 from the germline V gene are SQVTM and ANQGSEA. Between the trimmed V and J ends, which lost 4 bases and 1 base, there was a span of 5 bases. CDR3 size: 13 residues. CDR3 sequence (DNA): TGCAGCGTTGCGGCTTCTGGGGCCAACGTCCTGACTTTC. This codes for CSVAASGANVLTF.

This rearrangement joins TRBV19 to TRBJ1-2, with D unresolved. V shed 2 bases and J shed 6 bases, with 7 bases lying between them. CDR1 and CDR2 (germline): LNHDA, SQIVND (reference sequence). The CDR3 is made up of 12 amino acids. CDR3: CASSILDDGYTF. CDR3 DNA: TGTGCCAGTAGTATACTAGACGATGGCTACACCTTC. Full variable domain (missing parts from reference TRBV19 and TRBJ1-2): DGGITQSPKYLFRKEGQNVTLSCEQNLNHDAMYWYRQDPGQGLRLIYYSQIVNDFQKGDIAEGYSVSREKKESFPLTVTSAQKNPTAFYLCASSILDDGYTFGSGTRLTVV.

The chain links TRBV13 to TRBJ2-1; 10 positions match TRBD2. CDR3 length: 16 residues. CDR1 and CDR2 from the germline V gene are PRHDT and FYEKMQ (reference sequence). V was pared by 5 bases and J by 4 bases, with 8 bases of the junction left unmatched. The CDR3 DNA reads as TGTGCCAGCAGCCAATACCTAGCGGGGGAATACAATGAGCAGTTCTTC. Protein product: CASSQYLAGEYNEQFF.

The V gene is TRBV14, the J gene TRBJ1-1; no clear D. Trimming cost V 3 bases and J 1 base, with 12 bases left between them. Germline loops: CDR1 SGHDN, CDR2 FVKESK. The CDR3 covers 15 residues. The CDR3 sequence is CASSHKEWPNTEAFF. The CDR3 DNA follows: TGTGCCAGCAGCCATAAGGAATGGCCGAACACTGAAGCTTTCTTT.

The rearrangement joins TRBV28 to TRBJ1-1; 8 nucleotides align to TRBD1. CDR3 length: 15 residues. V shed 5 bases, J shed 4 bases, and the junction held 9 bases outside the gene matches. The V gene's germline CDR1 is MDHEN and CDR2 SYDVKM. The CDR3 nucleotides read TGTGCCAGCAGTCCCTCACAGGGGGATGTCACTGAAGCTTTCTTT. The encoded protein is CASSPSQGDVTEAFF.

This clone came up a few times. This could be a read error, since a much larger clone is one nucleotide away. Other DNA sequences in this sample translate to the same CDR3. This chain uses TRBV7-9 with TRBJ2-3; D ambiguous. V was pared by 1 base and J by 1 base, with 3 bases between. In germline, CDR1 is SEHNR, CDR2 FQNEAQ (reference sequence). The CDR3 extends over 13 amino acids. CDR3 bases: TGTGCCAGCAGCTTAGGTGGCACAGATACGCAGTATTTT. Its translation: CASSLGGTDTQYF. The variable domain in full, completed from reference TRBV7-9 and TRBJ2-3, reads DTGVSQNPRHKITKRGQNVTFRCDPISEHNRLYWYRQTLGQGPEFLTYFQNEAQLEKSRLLSDRFSAERPKGSFSTLEIQRTEQGDSAMYLCASSLGGTDTQYFGPGTRLTVL.

By its share, this clone is medium-sized. The genes are TRBV25-1 and TRBJ2-7, with TRBD2 identical over 7 bases. Germline assignment: CDR1 MGHDK and CDR2 SYGVNS. V shed 3 bases, J shed 5 bases, and the junction held 4 bases outside the gene matches. The CDR3 spans 13 residues. The CDR3 bases are TGTGCCAGCAGTGATGCCGGGGGGAACGAGCAGTACTTC. It yields the protein CASSDAGGNEQYF.

This chain connects TRBV9 to TRBJ1-5; maybe TRBD1 (5 bases). The CDR3 sequence is 16 residues long. V was cut by 3 bases and J by 2 bases, with 15 bases left in between. Germline-derived CDR1 and CDR2 are SGDLS and YYNGEE. CDR3 in DNA: TGTGCCAGCAGCGCCCCGCGGGACGGTGGCAATCAGCCCCAGCATTTT. Its translation is CASSAPRDGGNQPQHF.

This clone was seen just once. The J gene is TRBJ2-7, the V gene TRBV4-3; D is unresolved. Germline V gene sequence: CDR1 LGHNA, CDR2 YSLEER. V gave up 4 bases and J gave up 1 base, with 8 bases separating them. This CDR3 is 13 amino acids long. The CDR3 region has the DNA TGCGCCAGCAGCCGGACCCTTTCCTACGAGCAGTACTTC. This translates into CASSRTLSYEQYF.

The chain is built from TRBV29-1 and TRBJ2-1; 10 bases are shared with TRBD1. Germline loops: CDR1 SQVTM, CDR2 ANQGSEA. CDR3 length equals 15 residues. Unmatched junction bases numbered 10, after V lost 6 bases and J lost 5 bases. The CDR3 DNA sequence: TGCAGCGTAGGACTGGGGACAGGGGCCCACAATGAGCAGTTCTTC. Translation: CSVGLGTGAHNEQFF.

This clone appeared a few times. The rearrangement links TRBV5-6 to TRBJ2-4; D remains unclear. Germline-derived CDR1 and CDR2 are SGHDT and YYEEEE. CDR3 length: 13 amino acids. Trimming pared 2 bases from V and 1 base from J, leaving 4 bases between. The CDR3 loop is CASSFGAKNIQYF. The CDR3 DNA follows: TGTGCCAGCAGCTTCGGGGCCAAAAACATTCAGTACTTC.

This rearrangement joins TRBV5-1 to TRBJ2-7, with 9 positions matching TRBD1. This CDR3 spans 14 amino acids. CDR1 and CDR2 (germline): SGHRS, YFSETQ. Trimming cost V 2 bases and J 1 base; bases outside gene matches: 1. The DNA for the CDR3 is TGCGCCAGCAGCTTCGGGACAGGGTCCTACGAGCAGTACTTC. Translation: CASSFGTGSYEQYF.

The chain is built from TRBV6-9 and TRBJ1-2, with 9 bases fitting TRBD1. Unmatched junction bases numbered 4, after V lost 4 bases and J lost 4 bases. Germline V gives CDR1 MNHGY, CDR2 SVAAGI. This CDR3 has 14 residues. Here the CDR3 reads CASSLGQGSYGYTF. The CDR3 DNA follows: TGTGCCAGCAGTTTAGGACAGGGGAGCTATGGCTACACCTTC.

This chain joins TRBV4-1 and TRBJ2-2, with 7 bases lining up with TRBD1. Germline V gene data show CDR1 as MGHRA and CDR2 as YSYEKL. J lost 2 bases, V lost 4 bases, and 4 bases had no gene match. The CDR3 totals 15 residues. The CDR3 DNA reads as TGCGCCAGCAGCCTACAGGGGCTAAACACCGGGGAGCTGTTTTTT. Translation: CASSLQGLNTGELFF.

The chain links TRBV5-4 to TRBJ2-7; a weak D match, TRBD2 (6 bases). This CDR3 contains 14 residues. Germline loops: CDR1 SGHNT, CDR2 YYREEE (reference sequence). The ends were cut back, 1 base at V and 3 bases at J, with 11 bases in the middle. Here the CDR3 DNA reads TGTGCCAGCAGCTTGTTGTCGGGGGACTACGAGCAGTACTTC. It yields the protein CASSLLSGDYEQYF.

This chain connects TRBV30 to TRBJ2-3; 7 nucleotides align to TRBD2. The V and J ends lost 0 bases and 2 bases, in that order; junction bases with no gene match: 5. CDR1 and CDR2 (germline): GTSNPN, SVGIG (reference sequence). The CDR3 runs 15 residues. The CDR3 region is CAWSVGLAATDTQYF. The CDR3 region has the DNA TGTGCCTGGAGTGTCGGGCTAGCGGCCACAGATACGCAGTATTTT.

The chain carries TRBV4-3 and TRBJ1-2, with D unclear. The CDR3 extends over 15 amino acids. The V end lost 0 bases, the J end lost 2 bases, and 10 bases lay between the germline ends. Per the germline V gene, CDR1 is LGHNA and CDR2 is YSLEER. CDR3 sequence: CASSQDLGENYGYTF. The DNA of the CDR3 is TGCGCCAGCAGCCAAGATCTCGGGGAGAACTATGGCTACACCTTC.

This clone has only a few counts. In the same sample, other DNA sequences code for this CDR3. The chain couples TRBV29-1 to TRBJ1-1; D call uncertain. The CDR3 length is 12 residues. Trimming stripped 2 bases from V and 1 base from J, with 5 bases between. Per the germline V gene, CDR1 is SQVTM and CDR2 is ANQGSEA. CDR3 sequence reads: CSVETGNTEAFF. The CDR3 nucleotides read TGCAGCGTTGAAACCGGGAACACTGAAGCTTTCTTT.